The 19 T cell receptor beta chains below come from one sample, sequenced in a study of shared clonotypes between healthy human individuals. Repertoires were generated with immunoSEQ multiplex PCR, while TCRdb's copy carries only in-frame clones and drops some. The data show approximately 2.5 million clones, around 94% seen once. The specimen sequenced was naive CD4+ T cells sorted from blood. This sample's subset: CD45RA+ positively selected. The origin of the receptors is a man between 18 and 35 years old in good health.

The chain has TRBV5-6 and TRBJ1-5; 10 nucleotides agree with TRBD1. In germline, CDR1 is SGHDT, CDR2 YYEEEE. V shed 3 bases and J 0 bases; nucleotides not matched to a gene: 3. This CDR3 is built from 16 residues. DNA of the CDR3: TGTGCCAGCAGCTCAGGACAGGGGGATAGCAATCAGCCCCAGCATTTT. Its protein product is CASSSGQGDSNQPQHF.

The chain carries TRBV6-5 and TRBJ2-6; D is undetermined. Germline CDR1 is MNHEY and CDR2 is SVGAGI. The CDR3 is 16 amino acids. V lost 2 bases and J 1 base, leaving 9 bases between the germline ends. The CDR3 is CASSYQPASGANVLTF. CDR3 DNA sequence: TGTGCCAGCAGTTACCAGCCTGCTTCTGGGGCCAACGTCCTGACTTTC.

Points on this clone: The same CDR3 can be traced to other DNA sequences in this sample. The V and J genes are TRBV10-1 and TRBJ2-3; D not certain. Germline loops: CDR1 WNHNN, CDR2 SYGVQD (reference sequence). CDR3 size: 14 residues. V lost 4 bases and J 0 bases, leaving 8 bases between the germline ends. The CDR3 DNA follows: TGCGCCAGCAGTGGTGGCACCAGCACAGATACGCAGTATTTT. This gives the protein CASSGGTSTDTQYF.

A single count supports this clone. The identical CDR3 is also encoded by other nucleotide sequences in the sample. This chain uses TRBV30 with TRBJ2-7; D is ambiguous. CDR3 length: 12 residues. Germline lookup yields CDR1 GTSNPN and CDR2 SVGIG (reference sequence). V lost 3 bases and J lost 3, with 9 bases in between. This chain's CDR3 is CAWSGTGYEQYF. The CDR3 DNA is TGTGCCTGGAGCGGTACTGGCTACGAGCAGTACTTC.

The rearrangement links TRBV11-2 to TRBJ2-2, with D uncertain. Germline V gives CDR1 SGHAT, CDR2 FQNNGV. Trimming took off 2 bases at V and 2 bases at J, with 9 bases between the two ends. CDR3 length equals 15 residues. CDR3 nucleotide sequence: TGTGCCAGCAGCTTAAGTACCAAAAACACCGGGGAGCTGTTTTTT. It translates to CASSLSTKNTGELFF.

CDR3 sequence reads: CSVAADTEAFF. CDR3 nucleotide sequence: TGCAGCGTTGCGGCAGATACTGAAGCTTTCTTT. The rearrangement links TRBV29-1 to TRBJ1-1; no firm D call. This CDR3 contains 11 residues. V dropped 4 bases and J dropped 5 bases, with 8 bases sitting between them. Per germline, CDR1 SQVTM and CDR2 ANQGSEA.

CDR3 nucleotide sequence: TGTGCCTGGAGTGCGACAGGCCTCACCTACGAGCAGTACTTC. As protein: CAWSATGLTYEQYF. The chain uses TRBV30 and TRBJ2-7, with D possibly being TRBD1 (6 bases). CDR1 is GTSNPN and CDR2 is SVGIG in the germline V gene (reference sequence). Trimming cost V 1 base and J 2 bases, with 12 bases left between them. This CDR3 has 14 residues.

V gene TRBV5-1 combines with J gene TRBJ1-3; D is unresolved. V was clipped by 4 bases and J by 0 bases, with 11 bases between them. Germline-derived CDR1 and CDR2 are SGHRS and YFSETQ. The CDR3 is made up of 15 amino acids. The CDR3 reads CASSLQSSSGNTIYF. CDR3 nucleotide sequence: TGCGCCAGCAGCCTACAGTCGAGCTCTGGAAACACCATATATTTT. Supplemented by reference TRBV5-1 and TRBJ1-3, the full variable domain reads KAGVTQTPRYLIKTRGQQVTLSCSPISGHRSVSWYQQTPGQGLQFLFEYFSETQRNKGNFPGRFSGRQFSNSRSEMNVSTLELGDSALYLCASSLQSSSGNTIYFGEGSWLTVV.

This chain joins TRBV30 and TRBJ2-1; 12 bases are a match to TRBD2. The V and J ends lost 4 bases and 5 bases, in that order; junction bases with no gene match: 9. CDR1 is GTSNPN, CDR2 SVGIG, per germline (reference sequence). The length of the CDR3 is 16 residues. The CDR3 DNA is TGTGCCTGGACTAGCGGGAGGGAGAGGTTTAACAATGAGCAGTTCTTC. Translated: CAWTSGRERFNNEQFF.

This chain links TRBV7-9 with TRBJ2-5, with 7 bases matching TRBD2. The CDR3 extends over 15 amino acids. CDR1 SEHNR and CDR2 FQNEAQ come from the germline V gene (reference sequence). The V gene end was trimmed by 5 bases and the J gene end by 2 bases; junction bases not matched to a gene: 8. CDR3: CASSPIAGRQETQYF. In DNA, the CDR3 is TGTGCCAGCAGCCCAATAGCGGGCAGGCAAGAGACCCAGTACTTC.

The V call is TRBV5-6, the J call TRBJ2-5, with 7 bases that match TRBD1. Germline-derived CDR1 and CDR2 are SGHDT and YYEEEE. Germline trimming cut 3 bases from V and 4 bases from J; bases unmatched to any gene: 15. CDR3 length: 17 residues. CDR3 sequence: CASSYTGAMYRGETQYF. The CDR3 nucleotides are TGTGCCAGCAGCTACACAGGGGCAATGTACCGGGGAGAGACCCAGTACTTC.

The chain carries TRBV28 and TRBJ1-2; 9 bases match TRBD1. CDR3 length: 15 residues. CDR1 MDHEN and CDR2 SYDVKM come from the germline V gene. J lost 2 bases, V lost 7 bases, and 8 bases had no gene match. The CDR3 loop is CASTPGGQGNYGYTF. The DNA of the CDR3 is TGTGCCAGCACTCCAGGGGGACAGGGCAACTATGGCTACACCTTC.

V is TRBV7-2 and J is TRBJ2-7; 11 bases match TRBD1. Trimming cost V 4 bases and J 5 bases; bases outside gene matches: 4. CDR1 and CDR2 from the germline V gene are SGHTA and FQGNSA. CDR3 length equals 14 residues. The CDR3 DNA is TGTGCCAGCAGCTCCGGACAGGGGGCCCACGAGCAGTACTTC. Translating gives CASSSGQGAHEQYF.

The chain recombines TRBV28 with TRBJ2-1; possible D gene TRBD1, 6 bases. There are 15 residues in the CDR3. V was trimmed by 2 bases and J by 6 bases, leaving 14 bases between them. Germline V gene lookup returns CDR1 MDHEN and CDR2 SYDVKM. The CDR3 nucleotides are TGTGCCAGCAGTTTAGGGACACGAGGCCCCAATGAGCAGTTCTTC. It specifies CASSLGTRGPNEQFF.

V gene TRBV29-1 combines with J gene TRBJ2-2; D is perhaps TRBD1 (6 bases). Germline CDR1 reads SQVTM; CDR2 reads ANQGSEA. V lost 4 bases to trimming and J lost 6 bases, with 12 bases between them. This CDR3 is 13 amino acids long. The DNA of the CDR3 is TGCAGCGTTGTACAGGGAGTCGCCGGGGAGCTGTTTTTT. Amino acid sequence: CSVVQGVAGELFF.

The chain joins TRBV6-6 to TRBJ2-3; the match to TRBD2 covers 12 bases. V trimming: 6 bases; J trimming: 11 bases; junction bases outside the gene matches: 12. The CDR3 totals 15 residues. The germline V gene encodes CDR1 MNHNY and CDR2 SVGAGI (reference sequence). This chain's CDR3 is CASRPRLAGVKKQYF. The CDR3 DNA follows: TGTGCCAGCAGACCCCGACTAGCGGGGGTGAAAAAGCAGTATTTT.

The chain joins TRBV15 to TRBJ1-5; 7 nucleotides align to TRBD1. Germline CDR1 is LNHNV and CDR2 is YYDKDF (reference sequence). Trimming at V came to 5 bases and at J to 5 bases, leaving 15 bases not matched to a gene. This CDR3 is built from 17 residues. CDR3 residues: CATSGILAGGKDQPQHF. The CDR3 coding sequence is TGTGCCACCAGCGGAATTCTTGCAGGGGGAAAGGATCAGCCCCAGCATTTT.

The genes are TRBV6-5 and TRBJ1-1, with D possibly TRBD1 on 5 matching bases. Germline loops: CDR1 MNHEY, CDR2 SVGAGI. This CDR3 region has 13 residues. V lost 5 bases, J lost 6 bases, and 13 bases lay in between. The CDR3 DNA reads TGTGCCAGCAGTACCCAGGGTCGCGCTGAAGCTTTCTTT. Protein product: CASSTQGRAEAFF.

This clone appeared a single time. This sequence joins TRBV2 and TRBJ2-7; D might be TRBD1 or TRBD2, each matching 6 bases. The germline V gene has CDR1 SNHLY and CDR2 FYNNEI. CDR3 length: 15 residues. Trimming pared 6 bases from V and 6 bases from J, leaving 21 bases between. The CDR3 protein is CASRRGTGLRSEQYF. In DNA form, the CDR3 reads TGTGCCAGCAGAAGGGGGACTGGCTTAAGGAGCGAGCAGTACTTC.